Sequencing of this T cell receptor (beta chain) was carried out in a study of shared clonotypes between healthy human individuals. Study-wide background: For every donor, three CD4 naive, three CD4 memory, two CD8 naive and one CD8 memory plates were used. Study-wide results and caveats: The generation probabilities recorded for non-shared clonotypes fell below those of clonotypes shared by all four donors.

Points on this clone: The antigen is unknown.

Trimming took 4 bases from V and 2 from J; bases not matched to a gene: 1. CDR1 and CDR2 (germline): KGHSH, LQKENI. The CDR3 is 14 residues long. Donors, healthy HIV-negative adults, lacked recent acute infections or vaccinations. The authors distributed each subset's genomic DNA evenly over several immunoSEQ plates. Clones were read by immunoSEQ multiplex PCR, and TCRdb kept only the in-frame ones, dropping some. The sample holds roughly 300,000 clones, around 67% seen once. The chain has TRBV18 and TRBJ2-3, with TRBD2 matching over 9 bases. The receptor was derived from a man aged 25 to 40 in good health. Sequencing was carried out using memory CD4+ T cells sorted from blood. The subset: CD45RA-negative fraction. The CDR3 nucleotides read TGTGCCAGCTCACAGCGGGAGGACACAGATACGCAGTATTTT. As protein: CASSQREDTDTQYF.